This T cell receptor beta chain was identified during a study of T cell responses to AZD1222 COVID-19 vaccine. Study results and caveats: Once two AZD1222 doses were given, Spike-specific TCR breadth and depth went up. A mostly white British donor set with more females was recruited, and clonal diversity was possibly underestimated. Across spike, vaccine-associated CD4 TCRs were found, dominant at 160-218 and 743-854.

Profiled with immunoSEQ multiplex PCR; TCRdb holds only in-frame clones, not every one. Among some 140,000 clones listed, over 85% were seen once. CDR3 size: 12 residues. The V gene's germline CDR1 is SQVTM and CDR2 ANQGSEA. Notes on this clone: The antigen remains unidentified.

This clonotype was obtained from an adult in good health. The chain carries TRBV29-1 and TRBJ2-1, with 13 nucleotides matching TRBD2. The source material was peripheral blood, sampled on day 0 of AZD1222 vaccination. The CDR3 nucleotides are TGCAGTGGGACTAGCGGGACCAATGAGCAGTTCTTC. Translation: CSGTSGTNEQFF.